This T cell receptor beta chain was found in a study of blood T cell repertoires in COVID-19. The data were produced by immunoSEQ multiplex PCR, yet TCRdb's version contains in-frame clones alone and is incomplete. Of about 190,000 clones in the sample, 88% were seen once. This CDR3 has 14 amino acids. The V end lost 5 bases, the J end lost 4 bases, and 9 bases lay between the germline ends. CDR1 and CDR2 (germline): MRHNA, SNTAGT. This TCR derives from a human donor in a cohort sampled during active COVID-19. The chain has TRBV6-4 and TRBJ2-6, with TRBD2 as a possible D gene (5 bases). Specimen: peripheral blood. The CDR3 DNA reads TGTGCCAGCAGTACTAGGGAGGGGGCCAACGTCCTGACTTTC. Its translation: CASSTREGANVLTF.